This entry concerns a single T cell receptor (beta chain). This clonotype was counted many times. Its antigen remains unidentified. The sample holds no much larger clone one base away, and base qualities are not on file. For sequencing, an Illumina HiSeq 1500 was employed. TCRdb reran the public reads through fastp at Q25 and MiXCR, keeping productive beta chains. Each CDR3 protein appears once, grouped with its most common genes and DNA. The sample yields 250,000 to 300,000 distinct CDR3 sequences; 12% to 15% were counted once. The top ten constitute about 10% of the sample. This sample was included in a study of T cell repertoires in cytomegalovirus infection (dated by TCRdb to the late 2010s). A note on the overall study: Because public TCR beta signatures pointed to carriage of CMV infection together with the matching HLA type, the HLA type of each donor mattered for the analysis. Study-wide findings and limitations: In both this cohort and an independent cohort of 352 donors, the cumulative frequency of public TCR beta family members distinguished carriers of CMV infection plus the relevant HLA type. The ex vivo response was dominated by HLA-C-restricted CMV-specific TCR beta clonotypes, which also provided the single most frequent clonotype in two of eight donors.

The germline V gene gives CDR1 as SGHAT and CDR2 as FQNNGV. Between the V and J ends, shortened by 4 bases and 3 bases respectively, the junction contains 12 bases. From its cysteine to its phenylalanine, the CDR3 spans 14 amino acids. Of the read, only the CDR3 DNA is kept; its 42 bases are in frame from base 1. This clonotype was sampled from a human donor in good health (CMV status not recorded). Some clones in this sample may be carry-over from other donors' samples. The V and J segments used are TRBV11-2 and TRBJ1-1; too little of a D gene remains to name it. The sample taken for sequencing was PBMCs. The CDR3 region reads CASSYGLVDTEAFF. The DNA sequence is as follows: TGTGCCAGCAGCTACGGACTTGTTGACACTGAAGCTTTCTTT.